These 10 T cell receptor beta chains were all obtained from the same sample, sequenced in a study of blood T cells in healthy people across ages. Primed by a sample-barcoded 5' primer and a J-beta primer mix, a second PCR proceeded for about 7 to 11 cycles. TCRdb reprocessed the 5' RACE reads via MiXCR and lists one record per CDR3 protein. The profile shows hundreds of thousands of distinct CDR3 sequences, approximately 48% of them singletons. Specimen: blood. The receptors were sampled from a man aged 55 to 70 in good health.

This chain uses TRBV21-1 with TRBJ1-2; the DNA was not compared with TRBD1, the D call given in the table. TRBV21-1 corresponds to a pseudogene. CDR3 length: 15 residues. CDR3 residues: CASSKEVPRGRGYTF. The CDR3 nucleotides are TGTGCCAGCAGCAAAGAGGTCCCCAGGGGACGTGGCTACACCTTC.

The CDR3 sequence: CASSVAKMGLTEAFF. CDR3 nucleotide sequence: TGTGCCAGCAGCGTAGCTAAGATGGGGCTCACTGAAGCTTTCTTT. The chain carries TRBV9 and TRBJ1-1, with D maybe TRBD1 (5 bases). V was pared by 0 bases and J by 4 bases, with 13 bases between. The CDR3 is 15 amino acids. CDR1 is SGDLS and CDR2 is YYNGEE in the germline V gene. Combining the CDR3 with reference TRBV9 and TRBJ1-1 gives the whole variable domain DSGVTQTPKHLITATGQRVTLRCSPRSGDLSVYWYQQSLDQGLQFLIQYYNGEERAKGNILERFSAQQFPDLHSELNLSSLELGDSALYFCASSVAKMGLTEAFFGQGTRLTVV.

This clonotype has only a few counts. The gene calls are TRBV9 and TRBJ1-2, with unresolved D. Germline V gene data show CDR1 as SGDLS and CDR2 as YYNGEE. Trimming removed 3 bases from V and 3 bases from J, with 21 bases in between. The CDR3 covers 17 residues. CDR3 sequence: CASSGNYRDQDYYGYTF. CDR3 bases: TGTGCCAGCAGCGGCAATTACCGGGATCAGGATTACTATGGCTACACCTTC.

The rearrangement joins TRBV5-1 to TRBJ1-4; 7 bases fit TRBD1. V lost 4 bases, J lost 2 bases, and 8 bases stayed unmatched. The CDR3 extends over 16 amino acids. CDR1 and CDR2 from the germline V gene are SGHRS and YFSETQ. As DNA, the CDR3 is TGCGCCAGCAGCAGGGTTCCGACAGGGACTAATGAAAAACTGTTTTTT. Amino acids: CASSRVPTGTNEKLFF.

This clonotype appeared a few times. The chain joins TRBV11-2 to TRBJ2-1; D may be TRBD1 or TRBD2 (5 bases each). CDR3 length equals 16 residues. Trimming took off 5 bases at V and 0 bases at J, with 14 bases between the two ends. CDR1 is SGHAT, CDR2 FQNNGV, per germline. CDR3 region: CASSHTGPSSYNEQFF. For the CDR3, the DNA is TGTGCCAGCAGCCATACGGGACCCAGCTCCTACAATGAGCAGTTCTTC.

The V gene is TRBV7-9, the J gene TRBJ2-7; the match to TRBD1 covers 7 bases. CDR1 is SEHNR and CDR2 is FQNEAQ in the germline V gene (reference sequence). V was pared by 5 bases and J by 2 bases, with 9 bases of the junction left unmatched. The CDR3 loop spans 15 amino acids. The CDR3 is CASSPKTGTTYEQYF. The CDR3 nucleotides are TGTGCCAGCAGCCCTAAGACAGGGACGACCTACGAGCAGTACTTC.

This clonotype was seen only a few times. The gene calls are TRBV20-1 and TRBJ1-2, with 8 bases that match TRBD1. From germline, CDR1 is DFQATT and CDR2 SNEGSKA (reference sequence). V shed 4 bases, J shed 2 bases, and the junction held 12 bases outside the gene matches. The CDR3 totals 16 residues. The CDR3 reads CSATQGQVLPNYGYTF. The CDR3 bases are TGCAGTGCTACTCAGGGACAGGTCCTCCCAAACTATGGCTACACCTTC.

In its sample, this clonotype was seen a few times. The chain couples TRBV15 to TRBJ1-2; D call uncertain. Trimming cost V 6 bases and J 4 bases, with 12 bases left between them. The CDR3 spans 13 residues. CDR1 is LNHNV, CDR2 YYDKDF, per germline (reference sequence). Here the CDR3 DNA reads TGTGCCACCAGGTCCCCCACGGGCTATGGCTACACCTTC. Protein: CATRSPTGYGYTF.

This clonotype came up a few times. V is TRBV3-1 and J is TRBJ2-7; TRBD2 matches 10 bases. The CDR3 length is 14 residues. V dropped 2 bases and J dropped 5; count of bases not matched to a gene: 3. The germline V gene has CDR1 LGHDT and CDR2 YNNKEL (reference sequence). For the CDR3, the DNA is TGTGCCAGCAGCCAACTAGCGGGGGTACACGAGCAGTACTTC. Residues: CASSQLAGVHEQYF.

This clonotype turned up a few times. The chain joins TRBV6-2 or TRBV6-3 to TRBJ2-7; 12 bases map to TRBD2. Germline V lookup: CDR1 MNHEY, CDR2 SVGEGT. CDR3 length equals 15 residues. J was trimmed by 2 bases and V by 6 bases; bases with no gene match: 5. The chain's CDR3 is CASRGLAGLTYEQYF. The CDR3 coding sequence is TGTGCCAGCAGAGGACTAGCGGGGCTCACCTACGAGCAGTACTTC.